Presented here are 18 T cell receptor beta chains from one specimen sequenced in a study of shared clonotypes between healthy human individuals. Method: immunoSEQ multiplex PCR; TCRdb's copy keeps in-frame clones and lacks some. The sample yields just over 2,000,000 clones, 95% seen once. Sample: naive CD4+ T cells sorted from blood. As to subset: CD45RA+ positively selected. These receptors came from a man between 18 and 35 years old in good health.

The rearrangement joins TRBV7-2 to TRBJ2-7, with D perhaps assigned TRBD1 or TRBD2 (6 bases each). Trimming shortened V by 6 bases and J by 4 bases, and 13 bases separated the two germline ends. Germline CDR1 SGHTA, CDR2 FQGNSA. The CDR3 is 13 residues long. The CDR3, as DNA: TGTGCCAGCAGTATAGGGGGGTCTTACGAGCAGTACTTC. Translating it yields CASSIGGSYEQYF.

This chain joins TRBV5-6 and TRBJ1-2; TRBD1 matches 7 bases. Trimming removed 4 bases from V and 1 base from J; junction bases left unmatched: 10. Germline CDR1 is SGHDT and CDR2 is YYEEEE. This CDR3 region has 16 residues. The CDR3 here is CASSRWTGEVNYGYTF. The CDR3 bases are TGTGCCAGCAGCCGATGGACAGGTGAAGTTAACTATGGCTACACCTTC.

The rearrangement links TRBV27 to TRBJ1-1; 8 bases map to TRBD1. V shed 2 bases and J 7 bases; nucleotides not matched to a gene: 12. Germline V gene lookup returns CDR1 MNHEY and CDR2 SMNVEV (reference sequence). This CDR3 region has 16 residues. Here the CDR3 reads CASSLTPGQGGNEAFF. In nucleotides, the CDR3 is TGTGCCAGCAGTTTAACCCCCGGACAGGGAGGAAATGAAGCTTTCTTT.

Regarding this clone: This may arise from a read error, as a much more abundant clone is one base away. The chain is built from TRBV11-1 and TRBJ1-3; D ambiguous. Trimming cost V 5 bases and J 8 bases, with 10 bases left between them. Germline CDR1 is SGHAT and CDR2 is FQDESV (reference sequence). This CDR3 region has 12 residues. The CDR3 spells CASSLEGYTIYF. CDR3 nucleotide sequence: TGTGCCAGCAGCCTGGAGGGCTACACCATATATTTT.

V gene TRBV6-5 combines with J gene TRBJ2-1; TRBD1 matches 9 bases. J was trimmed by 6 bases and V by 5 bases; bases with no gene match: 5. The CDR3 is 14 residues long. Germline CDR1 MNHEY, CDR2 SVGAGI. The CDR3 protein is CASSGGQGINEQFF. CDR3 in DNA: TGTGCCAGCAGTGGTGGACAGGGGATCAATGAGCAGTTCTTC.

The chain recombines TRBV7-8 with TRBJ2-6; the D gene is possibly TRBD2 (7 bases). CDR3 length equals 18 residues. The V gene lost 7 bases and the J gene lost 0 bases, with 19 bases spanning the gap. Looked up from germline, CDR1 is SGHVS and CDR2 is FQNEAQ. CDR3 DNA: TGTGCCAGCACAGGAGGGGGAGGGCTCCTCTCTGGGGCCAACGTCCTGACTTTC. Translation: CASTGGGGLLSGANVLTF.

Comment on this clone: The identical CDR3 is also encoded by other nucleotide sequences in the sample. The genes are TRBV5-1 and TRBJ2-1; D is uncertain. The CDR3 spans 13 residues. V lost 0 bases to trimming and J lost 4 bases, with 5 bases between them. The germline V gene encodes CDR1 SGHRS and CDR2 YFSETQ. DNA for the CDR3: TGCGCCAGCAGCTTGGATGTTTACAATGAGCAGTTCTTC. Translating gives CASSLDVYNEQFF.

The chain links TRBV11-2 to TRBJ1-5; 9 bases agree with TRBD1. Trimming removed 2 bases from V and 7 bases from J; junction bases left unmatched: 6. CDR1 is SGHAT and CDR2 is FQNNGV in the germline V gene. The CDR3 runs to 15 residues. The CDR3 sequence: CASSLMGQGNQPQHF. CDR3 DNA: TGTGCCAGCAGCTTAATGGGACAGGGAAACCAGCCCCAGCATTTT. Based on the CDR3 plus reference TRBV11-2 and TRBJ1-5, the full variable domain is EAGVAQSPRYKIIEKRQSVAFWCNPISGHATLYWYQQILGQGPKLLIQFQNNGVVDDSQLPKDRFSAERLKGVDSTLKIQPAKLEDSAVYLCASSLMGQGNQPQHFGDGTRLSIL.

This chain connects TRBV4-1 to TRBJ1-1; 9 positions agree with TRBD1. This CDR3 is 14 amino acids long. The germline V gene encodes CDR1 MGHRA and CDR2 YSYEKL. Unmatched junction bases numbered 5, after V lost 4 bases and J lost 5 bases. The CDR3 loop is CASSLQGARTEAFF. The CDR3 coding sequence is TGCGCCAGCAGCCTACAGGGGGCACGGACTGAAGCTTTCTTT.

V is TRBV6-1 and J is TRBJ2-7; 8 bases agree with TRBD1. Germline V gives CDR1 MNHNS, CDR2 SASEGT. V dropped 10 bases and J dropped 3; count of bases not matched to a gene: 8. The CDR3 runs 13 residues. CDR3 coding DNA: TGTGCCATCACGGACAGGGCTTTCTACGAGCAGTACTTC. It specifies CAITDRAFYEQYF.

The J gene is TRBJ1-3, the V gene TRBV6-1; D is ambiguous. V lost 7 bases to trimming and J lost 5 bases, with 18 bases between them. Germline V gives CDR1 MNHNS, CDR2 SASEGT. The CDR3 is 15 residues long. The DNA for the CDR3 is TGTGCCAGCAAACGACGGCCCCACTGGCGAAACACCATATATTTT. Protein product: CASKRRPHWRNTIYF.

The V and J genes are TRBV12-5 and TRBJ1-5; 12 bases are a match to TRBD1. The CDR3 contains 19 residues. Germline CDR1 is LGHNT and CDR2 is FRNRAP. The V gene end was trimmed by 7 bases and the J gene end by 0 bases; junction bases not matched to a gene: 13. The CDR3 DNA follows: TGTGCTAGTGCCCCCCGGGACAGGGGGCTCCTTTATAGCAATCAGCCCCAGCATTTT. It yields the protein CASAPRDRGLLYSNQPQHF.

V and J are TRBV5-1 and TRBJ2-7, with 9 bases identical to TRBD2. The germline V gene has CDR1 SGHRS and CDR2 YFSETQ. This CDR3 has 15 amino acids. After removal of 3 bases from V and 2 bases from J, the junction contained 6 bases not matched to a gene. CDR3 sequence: CASSSGTSRPYEQYF. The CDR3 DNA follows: TGCGCCAGCAGCTCAGGGACTAGCAGACCCTACGAGCAGTACTTC.

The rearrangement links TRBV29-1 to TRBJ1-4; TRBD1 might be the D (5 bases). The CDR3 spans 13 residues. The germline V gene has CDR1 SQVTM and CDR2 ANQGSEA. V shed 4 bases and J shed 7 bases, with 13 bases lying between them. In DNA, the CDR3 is TGCAGCGTTGGAGACAGCAGGGTTGAAAAACTGTTTTTT. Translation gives CSVGDSRVEKLFF. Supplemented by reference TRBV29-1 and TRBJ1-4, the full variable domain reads SAVISQKPSRDICQRGTSLTIQCQVDSQVTMMFWYRQQPGQSLTLIATANQGSEATYESGFVIDKFPISRPNLTFSTLTVSNMSPEDSSIYLCSVGDSRVEKLFFGSGTQLSVL.

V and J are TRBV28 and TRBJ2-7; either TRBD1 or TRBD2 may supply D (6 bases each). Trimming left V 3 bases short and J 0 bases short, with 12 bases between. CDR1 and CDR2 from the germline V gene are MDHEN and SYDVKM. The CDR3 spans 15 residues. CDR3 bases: TGTGCCAGCAGTTTGGGGGGCGTTAGCTCCTACGAGCAGTACTTC. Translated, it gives CASSLGGVSSYEQYF.

This chain's CDR3 is CASLTGDYGYTF. The CDR3 nucleotides are TGTGCCAGCTTGACAGGAGACTATGGCTACACCTTC. The chain links TRBV7-9 to TRBJ1-2; maybe TRBD1 (6 bases). Germline V CDR1 and CDR2: SEHNR, FQNEAQ (reference sequence). The CDR3 is 12 residues long. V lost 8 bases to trimming and J lost 3 bases, with 10 bases between them. Filled out from reference TRBV7-9 and TRBJ1-2, the complete variable domain reads DTGVSQNPRHKITKRGQNVTFRCDPISEHNRLYWYRQTLGQGPEFLTYFQNEAQLEKSRLLSDRFSAERPKGSFSTLEIQRTEQGDSAMYLCASLTGDYGYTFGSGTRLTVV.

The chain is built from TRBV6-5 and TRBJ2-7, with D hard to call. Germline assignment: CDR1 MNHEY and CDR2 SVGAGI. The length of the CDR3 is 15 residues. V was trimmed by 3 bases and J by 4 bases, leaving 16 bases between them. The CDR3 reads CASSYKGRGVYEQYF. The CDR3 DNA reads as TGTGCCAGCAGTTATAAGGGCCGTGGGGTTTACGAGCAGTACTTC.

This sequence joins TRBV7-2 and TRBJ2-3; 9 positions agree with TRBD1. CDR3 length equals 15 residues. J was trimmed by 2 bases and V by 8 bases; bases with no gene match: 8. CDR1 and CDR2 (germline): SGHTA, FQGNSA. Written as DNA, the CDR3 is TGTGCCAGCGGCAGGACAGGGGCGTTCACAGATACGCAGTATTTT. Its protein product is CASGRTGAFTDTQYF.